The clone carrying this T cell receptor beta chain appeared a few times. Its matching antigen is unknown. J lost 2 bases, V lost 6 bases, and 6 bases had no gene match. CDR3 length equals 15 residues. This entry belongs to a study of blood T cells in healthy people across ages. Study results and caveats: From one million sequenced T cells, diversity estimates were lower bounds.

Using a J-beta primer mix together with a sample-barcoded 5' primer, a second PCR was run for roughly 6 to 11 cycles. Every molecule of cDNA carried a tag from a template-switch adaptor with 12 random nucleotides. MiXCR, applied by TCRdb to the 5' RACE reads, yields one record per CDR3 protein. The table records 1.5 million to 1.9 million distinct CDR3 sequences, under 55% of them present only once. The clonotype originates from a young woman in good health. V usage is TRBV12-3 or TRBV12-4 and J usage is TRBJ1-2, with 10 bases identical to TRBD1. Sequencing was done on a sample of blood. The CDR3 nucleotides are TGTGCCAGCAGGTCCGGGACAGGGGAAAACTATGGCTACACCTTC. It codes for CASRSGTGENYGYTF.